The entry that follows covers one T cell receptor (beta chain) sequence. This clonotype comes out as medium-sized (0.01 to 0.1%) from its frequency, since no count is listed. Its antigen remains unidentified. To determine HCMV serostatus, a commercial ELISA kit was used to detect HCMV-specific IgG in serum. Peripheral blood mononuclear cells were isolated from blood by Ficoll density gradient centrifugation. Sequencing relied on an Illumina HiSeq 2000. TCR beta cDNA libraries were made by 5'RACE template switching that added a universal primer site and unique molecular identifiers. cDNA synthesis was primed from the TCR beta constant segment and was followed by two successive PCR amplification steps. The original methods were these. MIGEC handled demultiplexing of the reads and grouping by UMI, while MiTCR was used to assemble and quantify clonotypes. To exclude erroneous sequences, any TCR cDNA sequence not supported by at least two reads was discarded. The tcR package was used for downstream repertoire analysis, and clonotypes were matched between fractions using CDR3 nucleotide sequence together with V segment. VDJmatch was used to annotate antigen specificity against VDJdb, with one amino acid substitution in CDR3 permitted. TCRdb reprocessed the raw reads; every CDR3 protein sequence is a single record, and DNA is not supplied. TCRdb assigned the V and J calls; the authors' analysis was not used. The sample's table lists a count of under 400 distinct CDR3 sequences. The ten biggest clones cover 60% to 80% of the sample.

This entry belongs to a study of T cells expressing NK-cell markers (dated by TCRdb to 2019 to 2021). Background for the entire study: TCR beta-chain repertoires were profiled in sorted CD3+CD56+NKG2C+, CD3+CD56+NKG2C- and CD3+CD56-NKG2C+ T-cell subsets from several donors. Seven of the eight sequenced donors were HCMV-seropositive and one was HCMV-seronegative. Randomly selected healthy volunteers, three men and five women, were used as the eight sequenced donors. Libraries were sequenced as 2 x 150 bp reads on Illumina HiSeq 2000/2500, MiSeq or NextSeq. Study-wide conclusions, independent of this receptor: Whether the expanded NKG2C-expressing T cell clones were specific for HCMV antigens remained unclear. For about 6 donors, the dominant CD3+CD56+NKG2C+ clonotypes were among the top 10 CD8+ clonotypes and accounted for roughly 1.0-7.5% of CD8+ T cells. Those dominant clonotypes were again the most abundant among CD3+CD56-NKG2C+ cells in four donors, at about 25-60.1%.

The cysteine opens and the phenylalanine closes a CDR3 of 14 amino acids. A DNA sequence was not provided. The germline V gene gives CDR1 as ENHRY and CDR2 as SYGVKD. This sequence was found in a woman between 18 and 70 years old in good health. The chain couples TRBV10-3 to TRBJ2-7; TCRdb's D call, TRBD2, is unchecked because there is no DNA. Sequencing used blood T cells: a sorted CD56 or NKG2C T cell subset, CD4+ or CD8+ T cells, or bulk PBMC T cells (not recorded which). The CDR3 region: CAANPDERAYEQYF.